The 3 T cell receptor beta chains presented below share a single source sample, sequenced in a study of breast tumors, draining lymph nodes, adjacent tissues. TCRdb used MiXCR to reprocess the multiplex PCR reads, holding one entry per CDR3 protein. The sample records under 35,000 distinct CDR3 sequences, 60% to 80% being singletons. What was sequenced was breast tumor tissue. These TCRs come from a female donor with breast cancer. Some clones in this sample may be carry-over from other donors' samples.

This clonotype is medium-sized in the sample. This chain links TRBV13 with TRBJ2-7, with 7 bases matching TRBD1. Germline loops: CDR1 PRHDT, CDR2 FYEKMQ (reference sequence). The length of the CDR3 is 15 residues. Losses at the gene ends were 5 bases for V and 5 bases for J; bases not matched to a gene: 12. CDR3 coding DNA: TGTGCCAGCAGCCCCCCCCGGACAGGCTGGAACGAGCAGTACTTC. This encodes CASSPPRTGWNEQYF. The full variable domain, rest sourced from reference TRBV13 and TRBJ2-7, is AAGVIQSPRHLIKEKRETATLKCYPIPRHDTVYWYQQGPGQDPQFLISFYEKMQSDKGSIPDRFSAQQFSDYHSELNMSSLELGDSALYFCASSPPRTGWNEQYFGPGTRLTVT.

This clonotype came up many times. The chain couples TRBV27 to TRBJ2-7, with D maybe TRBD2 (5 bases). The CDR3 covers 15 residues. The germline V and J ends were trimmed by 0 bases and 1 base, with 10 bases remaining between them. Germline V lookup: CDR1 MNHEY, CDR2 SMNVEV (reference sequence). The CDR3 coding sequence is TGTGCCAGCAGTTTATCAAAGGGAGTTTCCTACGAGCAGTACTTC. The encoded protein is CASSLSKGVSYEQYF.

CDR3 protein: CASSLGSFLGTSGRDTQYF. The CDR3 DNA reads as TGTGCCAGCAGCTTAGGGTCCTTCTTAGGGACTAGCGGAAGAGATACGCAGTATTTT. The J gene is TRBJ2-3, the V gene TRBV11-3, with TRBD2 matching 11 bases. CDR3 length: 19 residues. V shed 1 base, J shed 5 bases, and the junction held 14 bases outside the gene matches. Germline values: CDR1 SGHNT, CDR2 YENEEA.